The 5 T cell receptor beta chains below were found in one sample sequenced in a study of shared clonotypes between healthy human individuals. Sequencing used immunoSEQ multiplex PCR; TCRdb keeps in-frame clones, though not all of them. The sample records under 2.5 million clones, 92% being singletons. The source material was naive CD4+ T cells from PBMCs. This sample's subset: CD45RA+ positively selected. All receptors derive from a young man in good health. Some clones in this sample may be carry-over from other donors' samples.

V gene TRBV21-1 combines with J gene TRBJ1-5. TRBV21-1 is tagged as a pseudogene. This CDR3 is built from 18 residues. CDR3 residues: CASSSSQAGAQFNQPQHF. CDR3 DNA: TGTGCCAGCAGCAGCAGCCAAGCGGGGGCCCAATTCAATCAGCCCCAGCATTTT.

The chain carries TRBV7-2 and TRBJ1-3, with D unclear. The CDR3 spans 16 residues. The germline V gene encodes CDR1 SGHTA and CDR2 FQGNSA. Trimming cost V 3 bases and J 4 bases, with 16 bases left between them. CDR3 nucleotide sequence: TGTGCCAGCAGCTTTAAACCTCCGCGAGGGGGAAACACCATATATTTT. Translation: CASSFKPPRGGNTIYF.

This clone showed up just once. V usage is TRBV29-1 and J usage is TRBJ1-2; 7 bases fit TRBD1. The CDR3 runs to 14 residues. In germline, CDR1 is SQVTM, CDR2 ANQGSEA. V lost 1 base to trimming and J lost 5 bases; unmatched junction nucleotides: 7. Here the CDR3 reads CSVEGGQKTYGYTF. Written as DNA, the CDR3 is TGCAGCGTTGAAGGGGGACAGAAGACATATGGCTACACCTTC. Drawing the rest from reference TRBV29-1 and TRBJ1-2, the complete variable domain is SAVISQKPSRDICQRGTSLTIQCQVDSQVTMMFWYRQQPGQSLTLIATANQGSEATYESGFVIDKFPISRPNLTFSTLTVSNMSPEDSSIYLCSVEGGQKTYGYTFGSGTRLTVV.

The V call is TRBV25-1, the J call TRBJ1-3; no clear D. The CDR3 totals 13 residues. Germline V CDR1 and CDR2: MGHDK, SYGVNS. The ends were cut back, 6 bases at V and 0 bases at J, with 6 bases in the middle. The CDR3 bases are TGTGCCAGCAGGGTGGACTCTGGAAACACCATATATTTT. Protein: CASRVDSGNTIYF.

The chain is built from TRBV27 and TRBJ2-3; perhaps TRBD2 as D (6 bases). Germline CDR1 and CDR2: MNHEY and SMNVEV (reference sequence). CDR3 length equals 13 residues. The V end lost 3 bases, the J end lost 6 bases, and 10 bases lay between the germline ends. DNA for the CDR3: TGTGCCAGCAGTTTTGGGAGGTGGGATACGCAGTATTTT. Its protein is CASSFGRWDTQYF.